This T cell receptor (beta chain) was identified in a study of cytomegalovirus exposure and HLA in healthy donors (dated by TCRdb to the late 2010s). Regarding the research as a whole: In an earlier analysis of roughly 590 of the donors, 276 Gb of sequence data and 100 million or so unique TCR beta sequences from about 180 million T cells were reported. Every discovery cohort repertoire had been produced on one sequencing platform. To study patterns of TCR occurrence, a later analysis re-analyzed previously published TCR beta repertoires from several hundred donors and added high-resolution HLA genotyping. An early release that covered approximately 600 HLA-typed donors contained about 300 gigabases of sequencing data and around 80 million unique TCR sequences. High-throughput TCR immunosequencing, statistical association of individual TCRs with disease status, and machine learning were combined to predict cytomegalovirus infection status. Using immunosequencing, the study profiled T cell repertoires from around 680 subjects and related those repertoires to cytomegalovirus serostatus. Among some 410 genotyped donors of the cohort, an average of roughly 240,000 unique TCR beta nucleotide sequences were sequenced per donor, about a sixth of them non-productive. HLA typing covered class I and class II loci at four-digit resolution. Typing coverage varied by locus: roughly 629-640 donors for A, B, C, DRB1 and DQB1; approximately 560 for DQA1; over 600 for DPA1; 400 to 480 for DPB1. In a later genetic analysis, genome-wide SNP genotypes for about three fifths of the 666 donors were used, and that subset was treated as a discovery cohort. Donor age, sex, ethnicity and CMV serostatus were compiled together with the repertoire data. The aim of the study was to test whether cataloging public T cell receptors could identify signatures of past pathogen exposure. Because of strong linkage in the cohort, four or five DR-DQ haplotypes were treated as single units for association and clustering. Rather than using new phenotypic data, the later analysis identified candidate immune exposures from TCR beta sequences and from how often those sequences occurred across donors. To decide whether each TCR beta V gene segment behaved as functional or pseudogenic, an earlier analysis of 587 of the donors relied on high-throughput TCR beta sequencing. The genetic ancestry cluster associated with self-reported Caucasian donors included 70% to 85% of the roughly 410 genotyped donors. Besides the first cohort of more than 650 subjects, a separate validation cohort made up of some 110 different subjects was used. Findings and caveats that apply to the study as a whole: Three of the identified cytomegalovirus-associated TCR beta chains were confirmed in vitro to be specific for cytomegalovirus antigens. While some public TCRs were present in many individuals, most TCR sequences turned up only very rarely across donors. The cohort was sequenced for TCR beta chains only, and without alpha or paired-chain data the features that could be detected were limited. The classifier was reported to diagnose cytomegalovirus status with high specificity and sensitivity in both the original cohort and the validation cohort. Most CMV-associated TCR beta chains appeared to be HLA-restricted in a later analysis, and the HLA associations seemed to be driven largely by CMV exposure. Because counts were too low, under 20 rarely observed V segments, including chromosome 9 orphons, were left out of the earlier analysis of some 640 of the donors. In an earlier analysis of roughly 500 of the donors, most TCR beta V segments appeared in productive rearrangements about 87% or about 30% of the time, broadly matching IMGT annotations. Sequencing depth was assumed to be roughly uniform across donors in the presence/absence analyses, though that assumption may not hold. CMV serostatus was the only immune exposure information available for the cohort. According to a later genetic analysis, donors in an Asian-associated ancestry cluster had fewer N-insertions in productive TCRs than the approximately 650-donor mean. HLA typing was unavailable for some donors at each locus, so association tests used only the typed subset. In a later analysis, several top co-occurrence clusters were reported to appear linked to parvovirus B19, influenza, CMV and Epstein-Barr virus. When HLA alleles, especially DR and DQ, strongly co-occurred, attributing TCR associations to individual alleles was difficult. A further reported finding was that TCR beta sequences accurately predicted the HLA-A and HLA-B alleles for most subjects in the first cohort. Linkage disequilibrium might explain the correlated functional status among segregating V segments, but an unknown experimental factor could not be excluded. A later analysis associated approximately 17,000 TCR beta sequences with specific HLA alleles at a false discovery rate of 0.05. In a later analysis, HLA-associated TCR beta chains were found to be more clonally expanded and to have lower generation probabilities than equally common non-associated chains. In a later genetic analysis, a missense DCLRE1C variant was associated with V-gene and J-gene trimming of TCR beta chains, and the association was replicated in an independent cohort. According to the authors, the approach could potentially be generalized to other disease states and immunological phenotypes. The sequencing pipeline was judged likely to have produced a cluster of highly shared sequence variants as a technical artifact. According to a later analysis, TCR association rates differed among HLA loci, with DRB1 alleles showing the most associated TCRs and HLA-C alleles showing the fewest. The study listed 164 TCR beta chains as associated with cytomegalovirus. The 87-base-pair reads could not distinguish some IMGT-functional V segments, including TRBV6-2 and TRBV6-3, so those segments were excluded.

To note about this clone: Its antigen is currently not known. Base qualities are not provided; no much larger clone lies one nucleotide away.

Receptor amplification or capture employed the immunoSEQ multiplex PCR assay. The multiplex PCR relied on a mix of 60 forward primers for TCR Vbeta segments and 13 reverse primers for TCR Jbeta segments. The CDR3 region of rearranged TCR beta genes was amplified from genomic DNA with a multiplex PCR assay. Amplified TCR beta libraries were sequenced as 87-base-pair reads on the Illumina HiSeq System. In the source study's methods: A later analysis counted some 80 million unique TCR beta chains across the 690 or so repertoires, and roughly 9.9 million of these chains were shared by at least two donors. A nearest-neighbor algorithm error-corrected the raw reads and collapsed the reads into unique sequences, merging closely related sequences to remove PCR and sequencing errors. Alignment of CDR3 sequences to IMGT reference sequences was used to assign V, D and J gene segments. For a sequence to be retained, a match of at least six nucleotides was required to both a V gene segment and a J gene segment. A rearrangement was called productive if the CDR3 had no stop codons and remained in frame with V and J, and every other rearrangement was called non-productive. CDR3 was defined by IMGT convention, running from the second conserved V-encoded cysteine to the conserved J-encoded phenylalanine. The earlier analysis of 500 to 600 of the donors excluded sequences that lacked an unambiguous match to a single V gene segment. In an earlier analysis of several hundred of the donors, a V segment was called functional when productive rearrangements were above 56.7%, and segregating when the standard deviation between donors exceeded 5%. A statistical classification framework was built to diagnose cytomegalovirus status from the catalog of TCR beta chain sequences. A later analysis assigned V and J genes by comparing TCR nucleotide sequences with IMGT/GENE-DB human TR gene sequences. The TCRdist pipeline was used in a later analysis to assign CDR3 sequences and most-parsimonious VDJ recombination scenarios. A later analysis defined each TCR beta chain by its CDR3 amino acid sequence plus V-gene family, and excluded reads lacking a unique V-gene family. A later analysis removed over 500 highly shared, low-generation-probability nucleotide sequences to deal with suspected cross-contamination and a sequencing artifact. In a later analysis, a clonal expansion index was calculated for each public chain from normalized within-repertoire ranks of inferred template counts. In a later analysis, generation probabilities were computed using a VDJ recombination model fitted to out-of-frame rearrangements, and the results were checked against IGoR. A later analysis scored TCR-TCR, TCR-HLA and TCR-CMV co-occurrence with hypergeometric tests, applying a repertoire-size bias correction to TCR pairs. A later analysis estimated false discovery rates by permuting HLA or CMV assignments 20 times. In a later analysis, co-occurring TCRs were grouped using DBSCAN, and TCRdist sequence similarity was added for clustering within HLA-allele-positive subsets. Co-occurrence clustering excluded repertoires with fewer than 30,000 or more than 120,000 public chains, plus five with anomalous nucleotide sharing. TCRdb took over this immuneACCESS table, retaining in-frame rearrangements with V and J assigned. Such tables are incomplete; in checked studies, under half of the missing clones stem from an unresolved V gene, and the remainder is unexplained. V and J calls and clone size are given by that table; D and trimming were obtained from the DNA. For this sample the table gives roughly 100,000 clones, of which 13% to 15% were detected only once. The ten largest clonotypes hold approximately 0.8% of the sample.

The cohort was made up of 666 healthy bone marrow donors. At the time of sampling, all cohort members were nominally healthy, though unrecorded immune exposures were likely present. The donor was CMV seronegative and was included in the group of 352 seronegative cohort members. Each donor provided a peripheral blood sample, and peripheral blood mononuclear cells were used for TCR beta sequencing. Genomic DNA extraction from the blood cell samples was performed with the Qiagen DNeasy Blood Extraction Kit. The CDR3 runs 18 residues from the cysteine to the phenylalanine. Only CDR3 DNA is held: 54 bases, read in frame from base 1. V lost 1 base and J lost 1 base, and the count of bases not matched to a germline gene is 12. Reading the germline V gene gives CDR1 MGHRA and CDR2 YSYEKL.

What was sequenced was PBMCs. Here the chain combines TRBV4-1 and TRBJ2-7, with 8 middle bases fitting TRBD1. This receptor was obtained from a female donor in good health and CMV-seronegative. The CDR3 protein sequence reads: CASSQGARTGLRSYEQYF. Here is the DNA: TGCGCCAGCAGCCAAGGAGCGCGGACAGGGCTAAGATCCTACGAGCAGTACTTC.